The 26 T cell receptor beta chains in this list originate from one sample, sequenced in a study of blood T cells in healthy people across ages. Sample-barcoded 5' priming and a J-beta primer mix drove a second PCR of roughly 6 to 12 cycles. TCRdb fed the 5' RACE reads into MiXCR, producing one record per CDR3 protein. The top ten clones hold less than 9.5% of a sample with 1.5 million to 2 million distinct CDR3 sequences, 28% of them seen once. Specimen: blood. The receptors derive from a woman in her twenties or thirties in good health.

The J gene is TRBJ1-5, the V gene TRBV18; 8 bases are shared with TRBD1. Trimming removed 3 bases from V and 4 bases from J; junction bases left unmatched: 11. The CDR3 covers 17 residues. Germline CDR1 is KGHSH and CDR2 is LQKENI. The CDR3 here is CASSPDPGTGENQPQHF. As DNA, the CDR3 is TGTGCCAGCTCACCCGATCCCGGGACAGGAGAGAATCAGCCCCAGCATTTT.

V and J are TRBV2 and TRBJ2-1, with 9 bases that match TRBD1. The CDR3 has 13 residues. V gave up 7 bases and J gave up 5 bases; unmatched junction bases: 3. Germline CDR1 reads SNHLY; CDR2 reads FYNNEI. CDR3 nucleotide sequence: TGTGCCAGCATAAGGGACAGGGACAATGAGCAGTTCTTC. It codes for CASIRDRDNEQFF.

This clonotype was detected only a few times. The chain uses TRBV10-3 and TRBJ2-3; a possible D gene is TRBD1 (5 bases). Germline lookup yields CDR1 ENHRY and CDR2 SYGVKD. The V and J ends lost 0 bases and 6 bases respectively, with 10 bases between them. The CDR3 is 14 residues long. The CDR3 coding sequence is TGTGCCATCAGTGAGTCTCAGGGCAGGGATACGCAGTATTTT. Translation gives CAISESQGRDTQYF.

This chain uses TRBV3-1 with TRBJ2-4; possible D gene TRBD2, 6 bases. Looked up from germline, CDR1 is LGHDT and CDR2 is YNNKEL (reference sequence). This CDR3 region has 14 residues. V lost 0 bases and J 13 bases, leaving 16 bases between the germline ends. CDR3 region: CASSQEEGRDEQYF. DNA of the CDR3: TGTGCCAGCAGCCAAGAGGAGGGTAGGGATGAGCAGTACTTC.

Concerning this clonotype: This clone may be a read error of a much larger clone one base away. J is TRBJ2-1 and V is TRBV10-2, with 8 positions matching TRBD2. J lost 3 bases, V lost 1 base, and 2 bases had no gene match. Germline assignment: CDR1 WSHSY and CDR2 SAAADI. CDR3 length equals 15 residues. The CDR3 protein is CASSEFGGVYNEQFF. CDR3 DNA sequence: TGCGCCAGCAGTGAGTTCGGGGGGGTCTACAATGAGCAGTTCTTC.

This clonotype was observed a few times. The chain employs TRBV19 and TRBJ2-5, with 8 bases lining up with TRBD2. The CDR3 has 15 amino acids. Germline CDR1 LNHDA, CDR2 SQIVND (reference sequence). The V and J ends lost 6 bases and 5 bases, in that order; junction bases with no gene match: 11. In DNA form, the CDR3 reads TGTGCCAGTAGACCCACTAGCGGTCGTTGGGAGACCCAGTACTTC. Translation gives CASRPTSGRWETQYF. The full variable domain, with the rest looked up from reference TRBV19 and TRBJ2-5, is DGGITQSPKYLFRKEGQNVTLSCEQNLNHDAMYWYRQDPGQGLRLIYYSQIVNDFQKGDIAEGYSVSREKKESFPLTVTSAQKNPTAFYLCASRPTSGRWETQYFGPGTRLLVL.

This clonotype has only a few counts. This rearrangement joins TRBV20-1 to TRBJ2-1; TRBD2 matches at 10 bases. Germline-derived CDR1 and CDR2 are DFQATT and SNEGSKA (reference sequence). With V trimmed by 1 base and J by 7 bases, 4 bases remained unmatched. The CDR3 sequence is 14 residues long. The CDR3 sequence: CSARVSGGRNEQFF. The DNA of the CDR3 is TGCAGTGCTAGAGTTAGCGGGGGGCGGAATGAGCAGTTCTTC.

A single count supports this clonotype. The J gene is TRBJ1-4, the V gene TRBV7-9, with TRBD1 matching over 7 bases. The trim removed 4 bases at V and 8 bases at J, leaving 10 bases unmatched. Germline-derived CDR1 and CDR2 are SEHNR and FQNEAQ (reference sequence). The CDR3 contains 15 residues. CDR3 region: CASSWPGQSREKLFF. DNA of the CDR3: TGTGCCAGCAGCTGGCCGGGACAGAGCAGGGAAAAACTGTTTTTT.

On this clonotype: A much bigger clone sits one base away, suggesting this may be a read error. The chain combines TRBV10-3 with TRBJ1-1, with TRBD1 matching over 10 bases. The V segment lost 6 bases and the J segment 4 bases; nucleotides outside the gene matches: 5. CDR3 length: 14 amino acids. Germline V gives CDR1 ENHRY, CDR2 SYGVKD. CDR3 nucleotide sequence: TGTGCCATCAGCGGACAGGGGGTGAGCACTGAAGCTTTCTTT. Translation gives CAISGQGVSTEAFF.

This clonotype appeared many times. The V call is TRBV20-1, the J call TRBJ2-7; a possible D gene is TRBD2 (6 bases). V was cut by 4 bases and J by 0 bases, with 13 bases left in between. The CDR3 covers 14 residues. CDR1 and CDR2 (germline): DFQATT, SNEGSKA (reference sequence). The CDR3 DNA is TGCAGTGCTACCCGACTAGAGAGCTCCTACGAGCAGTACTTC. Its protein product is CSATRLESSYEQYF.

The rearrangement joins TRBV5-1 to TRBJ2-1; 12 bases are shared with TRBD2. Losses at the gene ends were 4 bases for V and 10 bases for J; bases not matched to a gene: 12. This CDR3 spans 16 amino acids. Looked up from germline, CDR1 is SGHRS and CDR2 is YFSETQ. The CDR3 protein is CASSELAGGGLLEQFF. As DNA, the CDR3 is TGCGCCAGCAGCGAACTAGCGGGGGGCGGGTTGTTGGAGCAGTTCTTC.

The chain joins TRBV12-3 or TRBV12-4 to TRBJ1-1; TRBD1 might be the D (6 bases). This CDR3 is built from 14 residues. The V and J ends lost 2 bases and 5 bases respectively, with 12 bases between them. CDR3 amino acids: CASSLKRGGTEAFF. The CDR3 nucleotides read TGTGCCAGCAGTTTAAAGAGGGGGGGGACTGAAGCTTTCTTT.

The chain combines TRBV27 with TRBJ1-2; 9 nucleotides agree with TRBD1. The junction had 9 bases not matched to a gene; V was cut back by 5 bases and J by 8 bases. This CDR3 comprises 14 residues. CDR1 and CDR2 from the germline V gene are MNHEY and SMNVEV (reference sequence). CDR3 protein: CASSADRGGSGYTF. The CDR3 bases are TGTGCCAGCAGTGCTGACAGGGGGGGGTCGGGCTACACCTTC.

This chain links TRBV5-1 with TRBJ2-3, with 9 bases identical to TRBD1. The CDR3 spans 15 residues. Germline assignment: CDR1 SGHRS and CDR2 YFSETQ. The trim removed 3 bases at V and 4 bases at J, leaving 6 bases unmatched. This chain's CDR3 is CASSSGDRDSDTQYF. The CDR3 nucleotides are TGCGCCAGCAGCTCGGGGGACAGGGACTCAGATACGCAGTATTTT.

The chain has TRBV7-2 and TRBJ2-2, with a weak D call TRBD1 (5 bases). The CDR3 spans 13 residues. The germline V gene has CDR1 SGHTA and CDR2 FQGNSA. The V end lost 6 bases, the J end lost 6 bases, and 11 bases lay between the germline ends. The CDR3 bases are TGTGCCAGCAGGCCTCAGGGTTCCGGGGAGCTGTTTTTT. Protein sequence: CASRPQGSGELFF.

This clonotype was recorded only once. An end of the junction does not agree with germline; a read error may underlie this. The rearrangement uses TRBV3-1 and TRBJ1-5; the match to TRBD1 covers 9 bases. Germline V gene lookup returns CDR1 LGHDT and CDR2 YNNKEL (reference sequence). CDR3 length: 15 amino acids. As DNA, the CDR3 is TGTGCCAGCAGCCAAGACGGGACAGGGAATCAGCTCCAGCATTTT. This encodes CASSQDGTGNQLQHF.

This clonotype has ten or more counts. V gene TRBV9 combines with J gene TRBJ2-5; D remains unclear. This CDR3 is 14 amino acids long. CDR1 is SGDLS, CDR2 YYNGEE, per germline. Trimming cost V 0 bases and J 5 bases, with 11 bases left between them. This CDR3 is CASSVGIGSETQYF. The CDR3, as DNA: TGTGCCAGCAGCGTAGGGATAGGGTCCGAGACCCAGTACTTC.

This clonotype appeared a single time. The rearrangement links TRBV20-1 to TRBJ1-1; tentative D call: TRBD1 (6 bases). V shed 4 bases and J shed 1 base, with 16 bases lying between them. This CDR3 is 15 amino acids long. Germline loops: CDR1 DFQATT, CDR2 SNEGSKA (reference sequence). The CDR3 bases are TGCAGTGCTAATAGGGGGGCAAGAGGGAACACTGAAGCTTTCTTT. Residues: CSANRGARGNTEAFF.

This clonotype was found many times. The chain joins TRBV10-3 to TRBJ2-5; 13 bases are shared with TRBD2. J was trimmed by 5 bases and V by 6 bases; bases with no gene match: 3. The germline V gene encodes CDR1 ENHRY and CDR2 SYGVKD. The CDR3 contains 14 residues. DNA of the CDR3: TGTGCCATCAGAGGGACTAGCGGGGTGGAGACCCAGTACTTC. It specifies CAIRGTSGVETQYF.

This clonotype was found a few times. J is TRBJ2-7 and V is TRBV24-1, with 8 bases matching TRBD1. The CDR3 is 16 residues long. With 4 bases clipped from V and 2 bases from J, the junction kept 9 bases outside the gene matches. CDR1 and CDR2 (germline): KGHDR, SFDVKD. DNA of the CDR3: TGTGCCACCAGTGAGATTGACAGGGGACGGGCCTACGAGCAGTACTTC. Translation gives CATSEIDRGRAYEQYF.

This chain joins TRBV29-1 and TRBJ1-1; 8 bases line up with TRBD1. The V and J ends lost 8 bases and 8 bases, in that order; junction bases with no gene match: 13. The germline CDR1 and CDR2 sequences are SQVTM and ANQGSEA. The CDR3 contains 13 residues. The chain's CDR3 is CSTCRGLFGEAFF. Written as DNA, the CDR3 is TGCAGCACCTGCAGGGGGCTGTTTGGGGAAGCTTTCTTT.

The chain joins TRBV10-2 to TRBJ2-3; 8 bases map to TRBD2. Germline values: CDR1 WSHSY, CDR2 SAAADI. Germline trimming cut 6 bases from V and 14 bases from J; bases unmatched to any gene: 19. The CDR3 extends over 15 amino acids. This chain's CDR3 is CASSHPAGGPWSGYF. The DNA of the CDR3 is TGCGCCAGCAGCCACCCCGCGGGGGGTCCCTGGTCGGGGTATTTT.

This clonotype was counted between two and nine times. The V gene is TRBV5-1, the J gene TRBJ2-5; the D gene is possibly TRBD1 (6 bases). Germline V gene data show CDR1 as SGHRS and CDR2 as YFSETQ. The V end was cut by 3 bases, the J end by 7 bases, with 13 bases between. This CDR3 has 13 residues. The CDR3: CASSWDTLGTQYF. CDR3 nucleotides: TGCGCCAGCAGCTGGGACACCTTAGGGACCCAGTACTTC.

The chain recombines TRBV7-9 with TRBJ2-1; 8 bases line up with TRBD1. V shed 5 bases and J 2 bases; nucleotides not matched to a gene: 8. This CDR3 comprises 16 residues. Germline V gene sequence: CDR1 SEHNR, CDR2 FQNEAQ (reference sequence). In nucleotides, the CDR3 is TGTGCCAGCAGCATCCTACAGGGGGGTCCCTACAATGAGCAGTTCTTC. Translating gives CASSILQGGPYNEQFF.

This clonotype was detected ten times or more. The chain links TRBV12-3 or TRBV12-4 to TRBJ2-5; 7 positions agree with TRBD1. V lost 1 base, J lost 2 bases, and 4 bases stayed unmatched. CDR3 length equals 15 residues. This CDR3 is CASSLGDSAQETQYF. In DNA form, the CDR3 reads TGTGCCAGCAGTTTAGGGGACAGCGCTCAAGAGACCCAGTACTTC.

There are a few counts of this clonotype. V is TRBV25-1 and J is TRBJ1-3; D remains ambiguous. This CDR3 comprises 15 residues. The ends were cut back, 0 bases at V and 2 bases at J, with 8 bases in the middle. The germline V gene has CDR1 MGHDK and CDR2 SYGVNS. CDR3 loop: CASSEYRPAGNTIYF. The CDR3 DNA sequence: TGTGCCAGCAGTGAATACCGCCCCGCTGGAAACACCATATATTTT.